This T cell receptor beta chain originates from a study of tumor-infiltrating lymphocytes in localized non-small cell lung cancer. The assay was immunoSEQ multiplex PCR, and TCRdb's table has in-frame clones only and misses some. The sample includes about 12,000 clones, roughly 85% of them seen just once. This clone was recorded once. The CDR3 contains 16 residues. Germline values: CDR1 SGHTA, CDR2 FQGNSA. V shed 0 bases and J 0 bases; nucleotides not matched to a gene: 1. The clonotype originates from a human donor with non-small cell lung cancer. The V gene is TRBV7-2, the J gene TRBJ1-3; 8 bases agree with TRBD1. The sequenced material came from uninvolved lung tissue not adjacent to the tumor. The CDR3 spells CASSLADRASGNTIYF. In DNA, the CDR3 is TGTGCCAGCAGCTTAGCGGACAGGGCCTCTGGAAACACCATATATTTT.